Below, 22 T cell receptor beta chains from the same sample are listed, as sequenced in a study of shared clonotypes between healthy human individuals. The table came from immunoSEQ multiplex PCR; TCRdb's copy has only in-frame clones and leaves some out. This table has some 2,000,000 clones, 85% to 95% appearing once. What was sequenced was naive CD4+ T cells sorted from blood. Stated subset: CD45RA+ positively selected. These receptors were obtained from a man between 18 and 29 years old in good health.

The gene calls are TRBV6-5 and TRBJ2-7; TRBD2 aligns across 9 bases. The V segment lost 6 bases and the J segment 2 bases; nucleotides outside the gene matches: 8. CDR3 size: 15 residues. Germline V lookup: CDR1 MNHEY, CDR2 SVGAGI. This CDR3 reads CASSPTSGSAYEQYF. CDR3 coding DNA: TGTGCCAGCAGCCCTACTAGCGGGTCAGCCTACGAGCAGTACTTC.

Note on this clone: Given a much more abundant clone one base away, this may be a read error. The identical CDR3 is also encoded by other nucleotide sequences in the sample. The chain links TRBV6-1 to TRBJ1-2, with D perhaps matching TRBD1 (6 bases). The CDR3 is 13 residues long. V was clipped by 8 bases and J by 8 bases, with 18 bases between them. Germline CDR1 and CDR2: MNHNS and SASEGT. In nucleotides, the CDR3 is TGTGCCAGCGCCGGGGGGGCAGGCTACGGCTACACCTTC. Translating gives CASAGGAGYGYTF.

The chain carries TRBV5-1 and TRBJ2-1; a weak D match, TRBD2 (6 bases). The CDR3 has 17 amino acids. CDR1 is SGHRS and CDR2 is YFSETQ in the germline V gene. The V and J ends lost 4 bases and 0 bases respectively, with 17 bases between them. CDR3 bases: TGCGCCAGCAGCCCTACTACTAGCCTAGACTCCTACAATGAGCAGTTCTTC. Translating gives CASSPTTSLDSYNEQFF.

The chain links TRBV27 to TRBJ2-1; TRBD1 or TRBD2 may be the D gene (5 bases each). The ends were cut back, 4 bases at V and 9 bases at J, with 13 bases in the middle. The CDR3 is 13 amino acids. Germline CDR1 and CDR2: MNHEY and SMNVEV (reference sequence). The DNA of the CDR3 is TGTGCCAGCAGTTCCGGGACGGCGGGTGAGCAGTTCTTC. Protein sequence: CASSSGTAGEQFF.

A few counts support this clone. The rearrangement links TRBV7-9 to TRBJ1-3; D unclear. V lost 3 bases and J lost 0, with 6 bases in between. CDR3 length equals 14 residues. Germline V gives CDR1 SEHNR, CDR2 FQNEAQ (reference sequence). CDR3 region: CASSFQDSGNTIYF. CDR3 in DNA: TGTGCCAGCAGCTTTCAAGACTCTGGAAACACCATATATTTT.

For the CDR3, the DNA is TGTGCCAGCAGCCCCCTAGCGGATCAAGAGACCCAGTACTTC. Translating it yields CASSPLADQETQYF. This chain connects TRBV7-9 to TRBJ2-5, with 7 bases that match TRBD2. CDR1 is SEHNR and CDR2 is FQNEAQ in the germline V gene (reference sequence). This CDR3 spans 14 amino acids. Trimming took 5 bases from V and 2 from J; bases not matched to a gene: 5.

V and J are TRBV5-6 and TRBJ1-2; tentatively, D is TRBD1 (6 bases). Germline V gives CDR1 SGHDT, CDR2 YYEEEE. V lost 5 bases and J lost 4, with 12 bases in between. The CDR3 contains 13 residues. The CDR3 DNA sequence: TGTGCCAGCAGGGAAGGGGGTATCTATGGCTACACCTTC. Translating gives CASREGGIYGYTF.

The chain carries TRBV28 and TRBJ2-3; 8 bases are shared with TRBD1. V lost 5 bases, J lost 4 bases, and 17 bases stayed unmatched. Germline V gene data show CDR1 as MDHEN and CDR2 as SYDVKM. CDR3 size: 18 residues. As DNA, the CDR3 is TGTGCCAGCAGTCCCAGGCTTTACACGGGACAGGTGGCAGATACGCAGTATTTT. This encodes CASSPRLYTGQVADTQYF.

The chain couples TRBV30 to TRBJ2-3; 7 bases align to TRBD2. Germline V lookup: CDR1 GTSNPN, CDR2 SVGIG (reference sequence). The junction had 7 bases not matched to a gene; V was cut back by 2 bases and J by 2 bases. This CDR3 region has 15 residues. The CDR3, as DNA: TGTGCCTGGAGTCTTCTAGCGGTAAACACAGATACGCAGTATTTT. Amino acids: CAWSLLAVNTDTQYF.

The chain is built from TRBV7-2 and TRBJ2-3; D not resolved. The V gene lost 0 bases and the J gene lost 2 bases, with 21 bases spanning the gap. This CDR3 is 19 amino acids long. Germline V gene data show CDR1 as SGHTA and CDR2 as FQGNSA. The CDR3 DNA reads as TGTGCCAGCAGCTTAGCGCTTCATGGGTCATGGGGATACACAGATACGCAGTATTTT. Protein product: CASSLALHGSWGYTDTQYF.

The chain joins TRBV2 to TRBJ2-2; no reliable D call. This CDR3 spans 13 amino acids. The V end was cut by 7 bases, the J end by 3 bases, with 9 bases between. Germline V gene lookup returns CDR1 SNHLY and CDR2 FYNNEI. The CDR3 DNA sequence: TGTGCCAGCAACCCCTCAGACACCGGGGAGCTGTTTTTT. It codes for CASNPSDTGELFF.

The gene calls are TRBV2 and TRBJ1-2, with no clear D. Germline CDR1 SNHLY, CDR2 FYNNEI. The V end lost 3 bases, the J end lost 2 bases, and 10 bases lay between the germline ends. This CDR3 is 14 amino acids long. CDR3 bases: TGTGCCAGCAGTGAGTCAACAGCGAACTATGGCTACACCTTC. This sequence encodes CASSESTANYGYTF.

The rearrangement uses TRBV6-6 and TRBJ1-6, with a tentative D call TRBD1 (6 bases). V lost 0 bases and J lost 10, with 10 bases in between. The CDR3 loop spans 14 amino acids. Germline V gene data show CDR1 as MNHNY and CDR2 as SVGAGI (reference sequence). The DNA for the CDR3 is TGTGCCAGCAGTTACTCCAGGGGCCACTCACCCCTCCACTTT. Protein sequence: CASSYSRGHSPLHF.

This chain links TRBV9 with TRBJ1-5, with D unclear. The CDR3 consists of 15 residues. Trimming left V 0 bases short and J 3 bases short, with 10 bases between. Germline-derived CDR1 and CDR2 are SGDLS and YYNGEE. Written as DNA, the CDR3 is TGTGCCAGCAGCGTAGATGGGTATGACAATCAGCCCCAGCATTTT. This encodes CASSVDGYDNQPQHF.

V gene TRBV7-3 combines with J gene TRBJ2-2; 7 bases fit TRBD2. Germline V CDR1 and CDR2: SGHTA, FQGTGA. The CDR3 spans 16 residues. J lost 5 bases, V lost 4 bases, and 10 bases had no gene match. CDR3 sequence reads: CASSSQREPRTGELFF. CDR3 nucleotides: TGTGCCAGCAGCTCCCAGCGGGAACCGAGGACCGGGGAGCTGTTTTTT.

J is TRBJ1-1 and V is TRBV11-2; D perhaps matches TRBD1 (6 bases). Germline assignment: CDR1 SGHAT and CDR2 FQNNGV. CDR3 length: 14 residues. V was clipped by 5 bases and J by 7 bases, with 17 bases between them. The CDR3, as DNA: TGTGCCAGCAGCCGTCCCGGGACAAGAGGTGAAGCTTTCTTT. The encoded protein is CASSRPGTRGEAFF.

The chain combines TRBV18 with TRBJ1-3, with 10 bases that match TRBD1. Per the germline V gene, CDR1 is KGHSH and CDR2 is LQKENI. The junction had 9 bases not matched to a gene; V was cut back by 0 bases and J by 7 bases. The CDR3 is 17 residues long. CDR3 in amino acids: CASSPPPGQGKRNTIYF. CDR3 DNA: TGTGCCAGCTCACCACCCCCGGGACAGGGGAAGAGGAACACCATATATTTT.

The CDR3 protein is CASSLSSGGSYNEQFF. Written as DNA, the CDR3 is TGCGCCAGCAGCTTATCTAGCGGGGGATCCTACAATGAGCAGTTCTTC. The chain recombines TRBV5-1 with TRBJ2-1; 10 bases align to TRBD2. The V gene's germline CDR1 is SGHRS and CDR2 YFSETQ. J gave up 1 base and V 2 bases, and 3 bases lay outside the gene matches. This CDR3 has 16 residues.

A word on this clone: Other DNA sequences in this specimen translate into the identical CDR3. J is TRBJ2-2 and V is TRBV7-2; D unclear. V was trimmed by 1 base and J by 1 base, leaving 7 bases between them. This CDR3 is built from 15 residues. In germline, CDR1 is SGHTA, CDR2 FQGNSA. The CDR3 protein is CASSLVSGNTGELFF. CDR3 nucleotides: TGTGCCAGCAGCTTAGTGTCAGGGAACACCGGGGAGCTGTTTTTT.

The CDR3 here is CATTETGDNEKLFF. The CDR3 nucleotides read TGTGCCACTACGGAAACAGGTGATAATGAAAAACTGTTTTTT. The chain is built from TRBV5-6 and TRBJ1-4; possible D gene TRBD1, 5 bases. Germline loops: CDR1 SGHDT, CDR2 YYEEEE. There are 14 residues in the CDR3. The germline V and J ends were trimmed by 9 bases and 4 bases, with 16 bases remaining between them.

On this clone itself: This sample includes further DNA sequences coding for the same CDR3. The chain uses TRBV6-5 and TRBJ1-3; D is unclear. With 5 bases removed from V and 0 bases from J, the gap between germline ends came to 8 bases. This CDR3 comprises 14 residues. The germline V gene encodes CDR1 MNHEY and CDR2 SVGAGI. The CDR3 loop reads CASSLTDSGNTIYF. Here the CDR3 DNA reads TGTGCCAGCAGTCTCACAGACTCTGGAAACACCATATATTTT.

This clone was seen just once. The chain uses TRBV11-2 and TRBJ2-3, with 12 bases fitting TRBD2. Germline CDR1 and CDR2: SGHAT and FQNNGV. Trimming cost V 1 base and J 5 bases; bases outside gene matches: 7. CDR3 length: 17 residues. For the CDR3, the DNA is TGTGCCAGCAGCTTAGCTAGCGGGGGGGCTTTTAGAGATACGCAGTATTTT. It codes for CASSLASGGAFRDTQYF.